These T cell receptor beta chains were read from a single sample in a study of human T cells and chemical hapten exposure. MiXCR, run by TCRdb on the RACE reads, gives a single entry per CDR3 protein. This sample has roughly 150,000 distinct CDR3 sequences, with about a quarter found just once. Sequences were derived from whole blood, sampled in connection with sensitization to the hapten diphenylcyclopropenone (DPC). These TCRs come from a young woman with alopecia areata. Some clones in this sample may be carry-over from other donors' samples. The CDR3 runs from the conserved cysteine through the conserved F or W. Fields, in order: D gene, V gene, CDR3 length, clone size, J gene, CDR3 DNA, CDR3 protein. D genes are given only for firm matches. Clone size is shown for a subset of rows, as once, few, many or a class of expanded clone.

d_gene: .; v_gene: TRBV24-1; len: 13; abundance: few; j_gene: TRBJ2-5; CDR3nt: TGTGCCACCAGTCCGGACAGCCAATGGACCCAGTACTTC; CDR3aa: CATSPDSQWTQYF
d_gene: .; v_gene: TRBV20-1; len: 15; abundance: few; j_gene: TRBJ2-7; CDR3nt: TGCAGTGCTAGAGGTCCGGCCCCAGTCTCGGAGGAGCAGTACTTC; CDR3aa: CSARGPAPVSEEQYF
d_gene: .; v_gene: TRBV7-9; len: 14; abundance: .; j_gene: TRBJ1-2; CDR3nt: TGTGCCAGCAGCTTAGTGGGGGGCGCCTATGGCTACACCTTC; CDR3aa: CASSLVGGAYGYTF
d_gene: .; v_gene: TRBV9; len: 14; abundance: .; j_gene: TRBJ2-5; CDR3nt: TGTGCCAGCAGCGTAGGTCACATACAAGAGACCCAGTACTTC; CDR3aa: CASSVGHIQETQYF
d_gene: .; v_gene: TRBV20-1; len: 13; abundance: .; j_gene: TRBJ1-2; CDR3nt: TGCAGTGCTAGAGATCGGGCGGACGATGGCTACACCTTC; CDR3aa: CSARDRADDGYTF
d_gene: .; v_gene: TRBV7-3; len: 16; abundance: few; j_gene: TRBJ1-1; CDR3nt: TGTGCCAGCAGCTCCCAGGCAGGAGGGGTGAACACTGAAGCTTTCTTT; CDR3aa: CASSSQAGGVNTEAFF
d_gene: TRBD1; v_gene: TRBV5-1; len: 11; abundance: .; j_gene: TRBJ2-7; CDR3nt: TGCGCCAGCAGCTCCGGACAGGAAGGAAACTTC; CDR3aa: CASSSGQEGNF
d_gene: TRBD1; v_gene: TRBV29-1; len: 13; abundance: .; j_gene: TRBJ2-5; CDR3nt: TGCAGCCTTTCCAGGGGGCGAAGAGAGACCCAGTACTTC; CDR3aa: CSLSRGRRETQYF
d_gene: .; v_gene: TRBV2; len: 14; abundance: .; j_gene: TRBJ2-7; CDR3nt: TGTGCCAGCAGTGGGACGGATCTGTACTACGAGCAGTACTTC; CDR3aa: CASSGTDLYYEQYF
d_gene: .; v_gene: TRBV7-2; len: 13; abundance: few; j_gene: TRBJ1-5; CDR3nt: TGTGCCAGCAGCACAGTACCAGAGCAGCCCCAGCATTTT; CDR3aa: CASSTVPEQPQHF
d_gene: .; v_gene: TRBV20-1; len: 14; abundance: few; j_gene: TRBJ2-5; CDR3nt: TGCAGTGCTAGAGAGGGTCCAGTAGAAGAGACCCAGTACTTC; CDR3aa: CSAREGPVEETQYF
d_gene: TRBD1; v_gene: TRBV15; len: 14; abundance: once; j_gene: TRBJ2-7; CDR3nt: TGTGCCACCAGCCCCCGAGGGGGCCCCTACGAGCAGTACTTC; CDR3aa: CATSPRGGPYEQYF
d_gene: .; v_gene: TRBV7-2; len: 15; abundance: .; j_gene: TRBJ2-5; CDR3nt: TGTGCCAGCAGCTTACAGGTGGAGAGGGCAGAGACCCAGTACTTC; CDR3aa: CASSLQVERAETQYF
d_gene: TRBD2; v_gene: TRBV4-1; len: 12; abundance: .; j_gene: TRBJ2-3; CDR3nt: TGCGCCAGCAGCTCTAGCGGTTCTACGCAGTATTTT; CDR3aa: CASSSSGSTQYF
d_gene: .; v_gene: TRBV10-3; len: 12; abundance: few; j_gene: TRBJ1-1; CDR3nt: TGTGCCATCAGTGGGGGGGGAAATGAAGCTTTCTTT; CDR3aa: CAISGGGNEAFF
d_gene: TRBD2; v_gene: TRBV25-1; len: 14; abundance: few; j_gene: TRBJ2-3; CDR3nt: TGTGCCAGCAGGACTAGCGGGAGAGGAGATACGCAGTATTTT; CDR3aa: CASRTSGRGDTQYF
d_gene: .; v_gene: TRBV7-9; len: 13; abundance: few; j_gene: TRBJ2-1; CDR3nt: TGTGCCAGGGGGGGGCTATCATTCAATGAGCAGTTCTTC; CDR3aa: CARGGLSFNEQFF
d_gene: TRBD1; v_gene: TRBV20-1; len: 15; abundance: few; j_gene: TRBJ1-1; CDR3nt: TGCAGTGCTAAAGGGGGGGACAGGGGAAGAACTGAAGCTTTCTTT; CDR3aa: CSAKGGDRGRTEAFF
d_gene: .; v_gene: TRBV6-2/TRBV6-3; len: 17; abundance: .; j_gene: TRBJ2-7; CDR3nt: TGTGCCAGCAGTTACTCTAAAGAAAGGGCCTTAGCCGGGGAGCAGTACTTC; CDR3aa: CASSYSKERALAGEQYF
d_gene: .; v_gene: TRBV5-1; len: 15; abundance: .; j_gene: TRBJ2-3; CDR3nt: TGCGCCAGCAGCTTGGAGGGCAGCGCGACAGATACGCAGTATTTT; CDR3aa: CASSLEGSATDTQYF
d_gene: TRBD2; v_gene: TRBV29-1; len: 14; abundance: medium-sized; j_gene: TRBJ2-1; CDR3nt: TGCAGCGTTGCCAGCGGGAGGGCCGCAGGGGAGCAGTTCTTC; CDR3aa: CSVASGRAAGEQFF
d_gene: TRBD1; v_gene: TRBV20-1; len: 14; abundance: few; j_gene: TRBJ2-7; CDR3nt: TGCAGTGCTAGATCAGGGGGTTTTTCCTACGAGCAGTACTTC; CDR3aa: CSARSGGFSYEQYF
d_gene: .; v_gene: TRBV29-1; len: 12; abundance: .; j_gene: TRBJ2-1; CDR3nt: TGCAGCGCCCTAGGGCGGATCAATGAGCAGTTCTTC; CDR3aa: CSALGRINEQFF
d_gene: .; v_gene: TRBV6-2/TRBV6-3; len: 13; abundance: .; j_gene: TRBJ2-5; CDR3nt: TGTGCCAGCAGCTACAGGGAGGGGGAGACCCAGTACTTC; CDR3aa: CASSYREGETQYF
d_gene: .; v_gene: TRBV29-1; len: 13; abundance: .; j_gene: TRBJ1-5; CDR3nt: TGCAGCGTCGGGGGGGCAGGTAATCAGCCCCAGCATTTT; CDR3aa: CSVGGAGNQPQHF
d_gene: .; v_gene: TRBV13; len: 12; abundance: .; j_gene: TRBJ2-7; CDR3nt: TGTGCCAGCAGAGGGGGAGACTACGAGCAGTACTTC; CDR3aa: CASRGGDYEQYF
d_gene: .; v_gene: TRBV5-4; len: 14; abundance: few; j_gene: TRBJ2-7; CDR3nt: TGTGCCAGCAGCTCACCGACAGGTGTGCGCGAGCAGTACTTC; CDR3aa: CASSSPTGVREQYF
d_gene: .; v_gene: TRBV20-1; len: 14; abundance: .; j_gene: TRBJ2-2; CDR3nt: TGCAGTGCAAAAGGGACCGAGAACACCGGGGAGCTGTTTTTT; CDR3aa: CSAKGTENTGELFF
d_gene: .; v_gene: TRBV28; len: 12; abundance: few; j_gene: TRBJ1-1; CDR3nt: TGTGCCAGCAGAATGGGTCACACTGAAGCTTTCTTT; CDR3aa: CASRMGHTEAFF
d_gene: .; v_gene: TRBV9; len: 14; abundance: .; j_gene: TRBJ2-7; CDR3nt: TGTGCCAGCAGCGTATTCGGGAGTTCCTACGAGCAGTACTTC; CDR3aa: CASSVFGSSYEQYF
d_gene: .; v_gene: TRBV5-4; len: 13; abundance: .; j_gene: TRBJ1-2; CDR3nt: TGTGCCAGCAGCTTGGGGGGGGTCTATGGCTACACCTTC; CDR3aa: CASSLGGVYGYTF
d_gene: TRBD1; v_gene: TRBV7-2; len: 15; abundance: .; j_gene: TRBJ2-7; CDR3nt: TGTGCCAGCAGCTCGGGACAGGGCTTCACCTACGAGCAGTACTTC; CDR3aa: CASSSGQGFTYEQYF
d_gene: .; v_gene: TRBV7-2; len: 13; abundance: few; j_gene: TRBJ2-5; CDR3nt: TGTGCCAGCGGAAATACAGGAGGAGAGACCCAGTACTTC; CDR3aa: CASGNTGGETQYF
d_gene: TRBD2; v_gene: TRBV29-1; len: 14; abundance: few; j_gene: TRBJ2-1; CDR3nt: TGCAGCGTGAGACCGGGGGGGGCCCACAATGAGCAGTTCTTC; CDR3aa: CSVRPGGAHNEQFF
d_gene: .; v_gene: TRBV20-1; len: 15; abundance: .; j_gene: TRBJ1-5; CDR3nt: TGCAGTGCGCGGGGGGGACCGCCTCCGTCCAAGGGCCAGCATTTT; CDR3aa: CSARGGPPPSKGQHF
d_gene: .; v_gene: TRBV6-6; len: 14; abundance: many; j_gene: TRBJ2-2; CDR3nt: TGTGCCAGCAGTTACGTGGGGGAGACCGGGGAGCTGTTTTTT; CDR3aa: CASSYVGETGELFF
d_gene: TRBD2; v_gene: TRBV10-1; len: 17; abundance: few; j_gene: TRBJ2-2; CDR3nt: TGCGCCAGCACCCTTGTCGGGAGGGAAGAGAACACCGGGGAGCTGTTTTTT; CDR3aa: CASTLVGREENTGELFF
d_gene: .; v_gene: TRBV15; len: 12; abundance: few; j_gene: TRBJ1-4; CDR3nt: TGTGCCACCAAGGCAGGTGATGAAAAACTGTTTTTT; CDR3aa: CATKAGDEKLFF
d_gene: TRBD2; v_gene: TRBV7-3; len: 14; abundance: few; j_gene: TRBJ2-7; CDR3nt: TGTGCCAGCAGTCTAGCGGGAGATAGCTACGAGCAGTACTTC; CDR3aa: CASSLAGDSYEQYF
d_gene: .; v_gene: TRBV5-1; len: 13; abundance: .; j_gene: TRBJ2-7; CDR3nt: TGCGCCAGCAGCCCGGACTCTCCCTACGAGCAGTACTTC; CDR3aa: CASSPDSPYEQYF
d_gene: TRBD2; v_gene: TRBV3-1; len: 17; abundance: few; j_gene: TRBJ2-5; CDR3nt: TGTGCCAGCAGCCAAGTGGGGACTAGCGCCCGTCGAAAGACCCAGTACTTC; CDR3aa: CASSQVGTSARRKTQYF
d_gene: .; v_gene: TRBV7-2; len: 15; abundance: .; j_gene: TRBJ1-5; CDR3nt: TGTGCCAGCAGCATGTCCCCAGGGGGCAATCAGCCCCAGCATTTT; CDR3aa: CASSMSPGGNQPQHF
d_gene: .; v_gene: TRBV20-1; len: 15; abundance: many; j_gene: TRBJ1-3; CDR3nt: TGCAGTGCTAGAGGGGGCCGCTACTCTGGAAACACCATATATTTT; CDR3aa: CSARGGRYSGNTIYF
d_gene: .; v_gene: TRBV20-1; len: 14; abundance: .; j_gene: TRBJ2-3; CDR3nt: TGCAGTGCTAGGCTGGGGACCCACACAGATACGCAGTATTTT; CDR3aa: CSARLGTHTDTQYF
d_gene: .; v_gene: TRBV7-2; len: 14; abundance: .; j_gene: TRBJ2-5; CDR3nt: TGTGCCAGCAGCTTAGACCCTGGCCCAGAGACCCAGTACTTC; CDR3aa: CASSLDPGPETQYF
d_gene: .; v_gene: TRBV11-2; len: 16; abundance: .; j_gene: TRBJ1-2; CDR3nt: TGTGCCAGCAGCTTCAGCTCGAGCAGGGTTAAGGCGGGCTACACCTTC; CDR3aa: CASSFSSSRVKAGYTF
d_gene: .; v_gene: TRBV3-1; len: 14; abundance: few; j_gene: TRBJ1-1; CDR3nt: TGTGCCAGCAGCCGTCACGGCTGGGGCACTGAAGCTTTCTTT; CDR3aa: CASSRHGWGTEAFF
d_gene: .; v_gene: TRBV10-2; len: 13; abundance: many; j_gene: TRBJ1-1; CDR3nt: TGCGCCAGCAGTGAACCCGGACAGTCTGAAGCTTTCTTT; CDR3aa: CASSEPGQSEAFF
d_gene: .; v_gene: TRBV3-1; len: 13; abundance: .; j_gene: TRBJ2-1; CDR3nt: TGTGCCAGCACCCGCGGAGTTGGGGGTGAGCAGTTCTTC; CDR3aa: CASTRGVGGEQFF
d_gene: .; v_gene: TRBV5-1; len: 14; abundance: .; j_gene: TRBJ2-3; CDR3nt: TGCGCCAGCAGCTTAGGTAGCAGCTCAGATACGCAGTATTTT; CDR3aa: CASSLGSSSDTQYF
d_gene: .; v_gene: TRBV7-9; len: 12; abundance: once; j_gene: TRBJ1-6; CDR3nt: TGTGCCAGCAGCTTAGATTCCTCACCCCTCCACTTT; CDR3aa: CASSLDSSPLHF
d_gene: .; v_gene: TRBV11-2; len: 14; abundance: .; j_gene: TRBJ1-3; CDR3nt: TGTGCCAGCAGCTCCTGGGAGTCGGGAAACACCATATATTTT; CDR3aa: CASSSWESGNTIYF
d_gene: .; v_gene: TRBV10-3; len: 20; abundance: once; j_gene: TRBJ2-1; CDR3nt: TGTGCCATCAGTGGCCCAGGCCAGGGGGAGATCGGGACTACCGACAATGAGCAGTTCTTC; CDR3aa: CAISGPGQGEIGTTDNEQFF